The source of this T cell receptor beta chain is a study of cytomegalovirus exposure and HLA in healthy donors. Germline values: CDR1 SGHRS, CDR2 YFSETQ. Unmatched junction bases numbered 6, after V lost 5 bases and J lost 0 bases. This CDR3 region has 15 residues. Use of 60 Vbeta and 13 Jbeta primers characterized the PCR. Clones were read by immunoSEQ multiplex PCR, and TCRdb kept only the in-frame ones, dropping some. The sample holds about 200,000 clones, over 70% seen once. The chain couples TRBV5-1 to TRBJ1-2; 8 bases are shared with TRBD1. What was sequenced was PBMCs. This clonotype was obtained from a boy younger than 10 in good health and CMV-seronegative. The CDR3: CASSRTGSANYGYTF. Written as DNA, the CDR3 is TGCGCCAGCAGTCGGACAGGGTCGGCTAACTATGGCTACACCTTC.